This TCR beta chain was sequenced during a study of spatial heterogeneity in lung cancer. Study findings and constraints: Tumor mutation count correlated with how many alpha and beta TCRs expanded intratumorally.

The time point was: sample taken at primary tumor resection. TCRdb re-called the 5' RACE reads through MiXCR, storing one row per CDR3 protein. Among around 100,000 distinct CDR3 sequences listed, about 4.6% were seen once. Trimming removed 7 bases from V and 7 bases from J, with 19 bases in between. The germline CDR1 and CDR2 sequences are MDHEN and SYDVKM. The CDR3 has 15 residues. This clonotype occurred many times. Its specificity is unknown. This receptor was identified in a male donor with early-stage non-small cell lung cancer. The rearrangement links TRBV28 to TRBJ1-4, with D possibly being TRBD1 (5 bases). The sequences come from lung tumor tissue, collected at surgery. The CDR3 spells CASTALGQVFEKLFF. In DNA, the CDR3 is TGTGCCAGCACCGCTCTGGGGCAGGTTTTTGAAAAACTGTTTTTT.